The TCR beta chain under discussion was sequenced for a study of blood T cells in healthy people across ages. Primed by a sample-barcoded 5' primer and a J-beta primer mix, a second PCR proceeded for about 7 to 12 cycles. TCRdb fed the 5' RACE reads into MiXCR, producing one record per CDR3 protein. The sample shows some 930,000 distinct CDR3 sequences, about 29% of them seen only once. These data were also reused for a study on T cells of mothers and their children. According to that study: The donor cohort consisted of three healthy Caucasian mothers and their six children. TCR recombination output is shaped by thymic selection similarly in related and unrelated pairs.

The TCR originated in a woman aged 40 to 50 in good health. Sequencing input: blood.

This chain's CDR3 is CSARDVQGRAGGPYEQYF. As DNA, the CDR3 is TGCAGTGCTAGAGACGTTCAAGGGCGAGCGGGTGGACCCTACGAGCAGTACTTC. The chain employs TRBV20-1 and TRBJ2-7; maybe TRBD2 (6 bases). Trimming took off 0 bases at V and 2 bases at J, with 23 bases between the two ends. Germline CDR1 reads DFQATT; CDR2 reads SNEGSKA (reference sequence). The CDR3 is made up of 18 amino acids.